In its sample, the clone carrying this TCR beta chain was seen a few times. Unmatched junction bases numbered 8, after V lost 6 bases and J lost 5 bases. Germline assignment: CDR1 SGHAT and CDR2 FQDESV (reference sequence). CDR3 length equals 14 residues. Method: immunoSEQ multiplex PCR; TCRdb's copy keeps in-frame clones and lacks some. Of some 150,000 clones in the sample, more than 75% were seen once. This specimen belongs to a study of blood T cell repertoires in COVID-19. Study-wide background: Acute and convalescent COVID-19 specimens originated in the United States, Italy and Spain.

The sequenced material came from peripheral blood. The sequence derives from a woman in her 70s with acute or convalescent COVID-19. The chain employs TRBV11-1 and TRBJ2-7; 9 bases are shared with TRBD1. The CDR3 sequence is CASSLRDRDHEQYF. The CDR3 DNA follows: TGTGCCAGCAGTTTACGGGACAGGGACCACGAGCAGTACTTC.